Each of the 26 T cell receptor beta chains below was sequenced from the same sample in a study of cytomegalovirus exposure and HLA in healthy donors. PCR amplification relied on 60 Vbeta primers (plus 13 Jbeta primers). TCRdb keeps only in-frame clones here, not all; method: immunoSEQ multiplex PCR. The sample records around 160,000 clones, approximately 82% being singletons. Sequencing input: PBMCs. These receptors all stem from a male donor in good health and CMV-seronegative.

The CDR3 coding sequence is TGTGCCAGCAGCTTGATTGGACAGGGGGCCTCCTACGAGCAGTACTTC. This translates into CASSLIGQGASYEQYF. The chain uses TRBV5-6 and TRBJ2-7, with 11 bases matching TRBD1. J lost 0 bases, V lost 1 base, and 3 bases had no gene match. CDR1 is SGHDT and CDR2 is YYEEEE in the germline V gene. The CDR3 has 16 amino acids.

The chain employs TRBV30 and TRBJ1-6; 7 bases are a match to TRBD1. The CDR3 spans 15 residues. V dropped 1 base and J dropped 10; count of bases not matched to a gene: 10. Germline V lookup: CDR1 GTSNPN, CDR2 SVGIG (reference sequence). The DNA for the CDR3 is TGTGCCTGGAGTGACAGGGGAAATGGGAGATCACCCCTCCACTTT. Translated: CAWSDRGNGRSPLHF.

The genes are TRBV30 and TRBJ2-5, with 7 bases aligning to TRBD1. The J call may be mistaken, given a closer DNA end match to TRBJ2-7. This CDR3 is built from 14 residues. The germline V gene has CDR1 GTSNPN and CDR2 SVGIG (reference sequence). Here the CDR3 reads CAWSSGTEAYEQYF. The CDR3 DNA reads as TGTGCCTGGAGTTCCGGGACAGAGGCCTACGAGCAGTACTTC.

The chain couples TRBV4-1 to TRBJ2-1; maybe TRBD2 (5 bases). Germline lookup yields CDR1 MGHRA and CDR2 YSYEKL. The CDR3 is 13 residues long. Between the trimmed V and J ends, which lost 3 bases and 10 bases, there was a span of 13 bases. CDR3 in DNA: TGCGCCAGCAGCCACCAATTAGCGAACGAGCAGTTCTTC. Translation gives CASSHQLANEQFF.

This clone was seen more than once but under ten times. The sample carries other DNA sequences with the same CDR3. This chain joins TRBV6-4 and TRBJ2-3, with 9 bases fitting TRBD2. J was trimmed by 1 base and V by 4 bases; bases with no gene match: 3. The V gene's germline CDR1 is MRHNA and CDR2 SNTAGT. The CDR3 covers 15 residues. The CDR3, as DNA: TGTGCCAGCAGTGTGCAGCGGGGGGGCACAGATACGCAGTATTTT. It specifies CASSVQRGGTDTQYF.

The rearrangement links TRBV6-4 to TRBJ2-3; D is unresolved. Germline V gene sequence: CDR1 MRHNA, CDR2 SNTAGT. The CDR3 runs 14 residues. The V end was cut by 5 bases, the J end by 0 bases, with 9 bases between. CDR3 in DNA: TGTGCCAGCAGTCTTTGGCTGAGCACAGATACGCAGTATTTT. This translates into CASSLWLSTDTQYF.

This clone was recorded a few times. The V and J genes are TRBV9 and TRBJ2-3; the D gene is possibly TRBD2 (5 bases). The CDR3 covers 14 residues. The germline gives CDR1 SGDLS, CDR2 YYNGEE. V was shortened by 5 bases and J by 2 bases, with 12 bases between the two germline ends. CDR3 sequence reads: CASSQDFYTDTQYF. The CDR3 nucleotides read TGTGCCAGCAGTCAGGACTTTTACACAGATACGCAGTATTTT.

The chain joins TRBV27 to TRBJ2-7; 9 bases agree with TRBD2. This CDR3 is 16 amino acids long. Germline-derived CDR1 and CDR2 are MNHEY and SMNVEV (reference sequence). V shed 5 bases, J shed 0 bases, and the junction held 8 bases outside the gene matches. The CDR3 DNA reads TGTGCCAGCAGTGCCTCTAGCGGGGAAAGCTCCTACGAGCAGTACTTC. Translation gives CASSASSGESSYEQYF.

This clone was found a few times. The rearrangement uses TRBV6-1 and TRBJ2-1; TRBD2 matches 11 bases. V shed 3 bases and J 8 bases; nucleotides not matched to a gene: 6. CDR3 size: 15 residues. Looked up from germline, CDR1 is MNHNS and CDR2 is SASEGT. This CDR3 is CASSEGTSGLDEQFF. The CDR3 DNA reads as TGTGCCAGCAGTGAGGGGACTAGCGGTTTAGATGAGCAGTTCTTC.

The chain carries TRBV18 and TRBJ1-4; D is uncertain. The germline V gene encodes CDR1 KGHSH and CDR2 LQKENI. The V end was cut by 5 bases, the J end by 5 bases, with 9 bases between. The CDR3 consists of 13 residues. The CDR3 region is CASSTGQNEKLFF. For the CDR3, the DNA is TGTGCCAGCTCAACTGGGCAGAATGAAAAACTGTTTTTT.

V is TRBV27 and J is TRBJ2-2, with a possible D match to TRBD2 (6 bases). Germline V CDR1 and CDR2: MNHEY, SMNVEV (reference sequence). CDR3 size: 16 residues. V lost 3 bases, J lost 1 base, and 12 bases lay in between. Here the CDR3 reads CASSFPTSWNTGELFF. The CDR3 DNA reads TGTGCCAGCAGTTTCCCCACTAGCTGGAACACCGGGGAGCTGTTTTTT.

The table lists this clone with a few counts. The rearrangement uses TRBV28 and TRBJ2-2; D may be TRBD2 (6 bases). Germline values: CDR1 MDHEN, CDR2 SYDVKM. This CDR3 spans 16 amino acids. Trimming pared 4 bases from V and 2 bases from J, leaving 14 bases between. CDR3 residues: CASSYSRDLNTGELFF. CDR3 nucleotides: TGTGCCAGCAGTTATTCCCGGGACTTAAACACCGGGGAGCTGTTTTTT.

This clone was found a few times. The gene calls are TRBV7-9 and TRBJ1-4; TRBD1 is a possible D gene (6 bases). Trimming removed 8 bases at V and 5 bases at J, with 15 bases between. This CDR3 spans 14 amino acids. CDR1 SEHNR and CDR2 FQNEAQ come from the germline V gene (reference sequence). This CDR3 reads CASGRGAGNEKLFF. The CDR3 DNA sequence: TGTGCCAGCGGACGGGGGGCGGGGAATGAAAAACTGTTTTTT.

The rearrangement links TRBV6-5 to TRBJ2-1, with TRBD1 as a possible D gene (5 bases). Germline V CDR1 and CDR2: MNHEY, SVGAGI. There are 15 residues in the CDR3. The V and J ends lost 10 bases and 6 bases respectively, with 22 bases between them. The CDR3 loop is CAIRRGASATNEQFF. DNA for the CDR3: TGTGCCATCCGAAGGGGCGCTTCAGCTACCAATGAGCAGTTCTTC.

As to this clone: The junction and the germline gene differ at one end; a read error may be behind it. The J gene is TRBJ2-3, the V gene TRBV7-9, with D possibly being TRBD1 (6 bases). The CDR3 consists of 14 residues. CDR1 is SEHNR, CDR2 FQNEAQ, per germline (reference sequence). CDR3 sequence reads: CSSSLYRATDTQYF. In nucleotides, the CDR3 is TGTTCCAGCAGCTTGTACAGGGCCACAGATACGCAGTATTTT.

This chain links TRBV28 with TRBJ2-1; D gene ambiguous. The germline gives CDR1 MDHEN, CDR2 SYDVKM. Trimming took 6 bases from V and 8 from J, leaving 11 bases between them. This CDR3 has 12 residues. CDR3 sequence: CASSPWSDEQFF. The CDR3 coding sequence is TGTGCCAGCAGCCCTTGGAGCGATGAGCAGTTCTTC.

The rearrangement uses TRBV10-2 and TRBJ1-2; maybe TRBD1 (5 bases). V gave up 8 bases and J gave up 1 base, with 17 bases separating them. CDR1 WSHSY and CDR2 SAAADI come from the germline V gene. This CDR3 region has 15 residues. The CDR3 here is CASAHPDSLNYGYTF. The CDR3 DNA is TGCGCCAGCGCCCACCCTGACAGCCTTAACTATGGCTACACCTTC.

This chain connects TRBV18 to TRBJ1-2, with D unclear. CDR3 length equals 13 residues. Germline V CDR1 and CDR2: KGHSH, LQKENI. The V end was cut by 3 bases, the J end by 4 bases, with 9 bases between. The CDR3 sequence is CASSPSEGYGYTF. The CDR3 DNA reads TGTGCCAGCTCACCGAGTGAGGGCTATGGCTACACCTTC.

This rearrangement joins TRBV29-1 to TRBJ1-2; 9 bases align to TRBD1. Germline V CDR1 and CDR2: SQVTM, ANQGSEA. V lost 7 bases and J lost 0; bases outside the gene matches: 3. The CDR3 is 13 residues long. In DNA, the CDR3 is TGCAGCGCCGGGACAGGGTCTAACTATGGCTACACCTTC. Translating it yields CSAGTGSNYGYTF. Full variable domain (remainder filled in from reference TRBV29-1 and TRBJ1-2): SAVISQKPSRDICQRGTSLTIQCQVDSQVTMMFWYRQQPGQSLTLIATANQGSEATYESGFVIDKFPISRPNLTFSTLTVSNMSPEDSSIYLCSAGTGSNYGYTFGSGTRLTVV.

V gene TRBV19 combines with J gene TRBJ2-4, with D maybe TRBD1 (6 bases). Germline V gene lookup returns CDR1 LNHDA and CDR2 SQIVND (reference sequence). CDR3 size: 15 residues. The V gene lost 3 bases and the J gene lost 4 bases, with 13 bases spanning the gap. CDR3 coding DNA: TGTGCCAGTAGTATCCCCGGGACACAAAAAAACATTCAGTACTTC. Amino acid sequence: CASSIPGTQKNIQYF.

J is TRBJ2-7 and V is TRBV4-1, with 7 bases identical to TRBD1. With V trimmed by 2 bases and J by 2 bases, 6 bases remained unmatched. The CDR3 spans 15 residues. Germline loops: CDR1 MGHRA, CDR2 YSYEKL. CDR3 protein: CASSQTDRDTYEQYF. CDR3 bases: TGCGCCAGCAGCCAAACAGACAGGGACACCTACGAGCAGTACTTC.

The rearrangement uses TRBV7-9 and TRBJ2-7; 7 positions agree with TRBD1. V lost 5 bases to trimming and J lost 0 bases; unmatched junction nucleotides: 10. The CDR3 runs 16 residues. Germline V gene data show CDR1 as SEHNR and CDR2 as FQNEAQ (reference sequence). Here the CDR3 DNA reads TGTGCCAGCAGCACACTGGACAGGATGGACTCCTACGAGCAGTACTTC. Translated, it gives CASSTLDRMDSYEQYF.

The chain joins TRBV2 to TRBJ1-6; D remains unclear. Germline loops: CDR1 SNHLY, CDR2 FYNNEI. The V and J ends lost 3 bases and 3 bases respectively, with 12 bases between them. The CDR3 length is 16 residues. CDR3: CASSDGITNYNSPLHF. The CDR3 DNA follows: TGTGCCAGCAGTGACGGGATCACCAACTATAATTCACCCCTCCACTTT.

The J gene is TRBJ1-2, the V gene TRBV11-3; D is unresolved. V was clipped by 5 bases and J by 4 bases, with 11 bases between them. Looked up from germline, CDR1 is SGHNT and CDR2 is YENEEA. The CDR3 extends over 13 amino acids. DNA for the CDR3: TGTGCCAGCAGCCTACAGCACAGCTATGGCTACACCTTC. Translated, it gives CASSLQHSYGYTF.

This clone was picked up many times. The chain recombines TRBV7-9 with TRBJ2-7; D remains unclear. The ends were cut back, 1 base at V and 6 bases at J, with 7 bases in the middle. There are 12 residues in the CDR3. The germline V gene has CDR1 SEHNR and CDR2 FQNEAQ (reference sequence). CDR3: CASSLELFEQYF. The CDR3 DNA follows: TGTGCCAGCAGCTTAGAACTGTTCGAGCAGTACTTC.

On this clone: The DNA is left out, because the CDR3 cannot be placed on it with certainty; the CDR3 is given as TCRdb lists it. The chain is built from TRBV27 and TRBJ1-4. The CDR3 region is 13 residues in length, termini included. CDR1 is MNHEY and CDR2 is SMNVEV in the germline V gene (reference sequence). CDR3 loop: CASSSWGGGSLVF.